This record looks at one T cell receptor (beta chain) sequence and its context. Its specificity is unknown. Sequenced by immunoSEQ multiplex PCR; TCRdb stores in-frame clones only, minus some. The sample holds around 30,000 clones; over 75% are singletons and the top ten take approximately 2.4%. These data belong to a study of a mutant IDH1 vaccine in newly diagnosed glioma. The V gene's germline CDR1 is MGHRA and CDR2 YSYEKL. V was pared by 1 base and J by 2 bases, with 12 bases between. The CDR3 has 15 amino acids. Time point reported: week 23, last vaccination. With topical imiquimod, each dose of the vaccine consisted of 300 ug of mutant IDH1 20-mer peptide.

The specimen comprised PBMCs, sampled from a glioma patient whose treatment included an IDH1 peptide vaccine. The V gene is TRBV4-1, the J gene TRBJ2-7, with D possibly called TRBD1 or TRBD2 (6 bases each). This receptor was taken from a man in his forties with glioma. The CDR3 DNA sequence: TGCGCCAGCAGCCAAGGAGGAGGGGGTACCTACGAGCAGTACTTC. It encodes CASSQGGGGTYEQYF.